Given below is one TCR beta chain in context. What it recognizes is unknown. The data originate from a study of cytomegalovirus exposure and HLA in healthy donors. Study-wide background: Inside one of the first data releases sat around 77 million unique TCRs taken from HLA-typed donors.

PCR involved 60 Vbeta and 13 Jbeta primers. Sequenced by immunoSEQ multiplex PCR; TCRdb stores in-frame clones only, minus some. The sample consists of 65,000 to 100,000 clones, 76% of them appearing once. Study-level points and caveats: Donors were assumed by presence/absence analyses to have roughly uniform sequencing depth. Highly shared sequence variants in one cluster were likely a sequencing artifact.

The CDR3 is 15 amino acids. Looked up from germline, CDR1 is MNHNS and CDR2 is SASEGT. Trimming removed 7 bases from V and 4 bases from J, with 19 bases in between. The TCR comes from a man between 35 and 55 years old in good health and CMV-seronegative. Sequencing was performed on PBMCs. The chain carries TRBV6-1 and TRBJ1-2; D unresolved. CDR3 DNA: TGTGCCAGCACCCCGTCCGGAGTTCTAGGCTATGGCTACACCTTC. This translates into CASTPSGVLGYGYTF.